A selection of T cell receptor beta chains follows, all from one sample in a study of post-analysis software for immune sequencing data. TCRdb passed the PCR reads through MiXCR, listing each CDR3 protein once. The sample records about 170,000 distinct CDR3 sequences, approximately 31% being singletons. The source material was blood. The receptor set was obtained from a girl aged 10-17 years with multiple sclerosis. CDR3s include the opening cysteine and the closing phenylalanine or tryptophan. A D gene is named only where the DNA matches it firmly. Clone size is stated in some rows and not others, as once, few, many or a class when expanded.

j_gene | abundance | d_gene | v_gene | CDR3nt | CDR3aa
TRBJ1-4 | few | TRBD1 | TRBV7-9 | TGTGCCAGCAGCTTCCTTCCGGGACAGGGTGAAAAACTGTTTTTT | CASSFLPGQGEKLFF
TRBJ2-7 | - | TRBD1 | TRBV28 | TGTGCCAGCAGAGGACAGGGGTCGAAGGAGCAGTACTTC | CASRGQGSKEQYF
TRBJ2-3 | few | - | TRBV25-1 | TGTGCCAGCAGTGACCCGGATCTCATCACAGATACGCAGTATTTT | CASSDPDLITDTQYF
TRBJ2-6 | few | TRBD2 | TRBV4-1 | TGCGCCAGCAGTCCCAATGGGGGGGGGAGGGCCGTTTCTGGGGCCAACGTCCTGACTTTC | CASSPNGGGRAVSGANVLTF
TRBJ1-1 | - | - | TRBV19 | TGTGCCAGTGGAACAGGTATGAACACTGAAGCTTTCTTT | CASGTGMNTEAFF
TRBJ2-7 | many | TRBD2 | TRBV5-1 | TGCGCCAGCAGCTTGGAAGGGACTAGCGGCTACGAGCAGTACTTC | CASSLEGTSGYEQYF
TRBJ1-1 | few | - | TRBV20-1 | TGCAGTGCTCCTCCCATTACGGAGAACACTGAAGCTTTCTTT | CSAPPITENTEAFF
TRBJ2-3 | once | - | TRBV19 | TGTGCCAGTAGTACCTCACTGGGAGGAGATACGCAGTATTTT | CASSTSLGGDTQYF
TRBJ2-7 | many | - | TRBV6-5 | TGTGCCAGCTCACGCGAGATCGGCTACGAGCAGTACTTC | CASSREIGYEQYF
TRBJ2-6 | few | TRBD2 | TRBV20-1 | TGCAGTGCTAGTCGGACTAGTTCTGGGGCCAACGTCCTGACTTTC | CSASRTSSGANVLTF
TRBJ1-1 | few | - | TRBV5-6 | TGTGCCAGCAGCTCAGGGTCGGTGAACACTGAAGCTTTCTTT | CASSSGSVNTEAFF
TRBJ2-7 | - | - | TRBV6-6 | TGTGCCAGCAGACCAGGAGGTATCGATTACGAGCAGTACTTC | CASRPGGIDYEQYF
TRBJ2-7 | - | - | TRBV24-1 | TGTGCCACCAGTGATTCAGGGGTATCCTACAATGAGCAGTACTTC | CATSDSGVSYNEQYF
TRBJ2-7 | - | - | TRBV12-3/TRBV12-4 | TGTGCCAGCAGTTGGGCCGACACCTACGAGCAGTACTTC | CASSWADTYEQYF
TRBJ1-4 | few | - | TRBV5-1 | TGCGCCAGTAGCTTGTACGGGGGAAGTAATGAAAAACTGTTTTTT | CASSLYGGSNEKLFF
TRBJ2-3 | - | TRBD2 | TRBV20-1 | TGCAGTGCTATGGCGGGAGGCACAGATACGCAGTATTTT | CSAMAGGTDTQYF
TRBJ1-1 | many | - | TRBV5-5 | TGTGCCACATCGGCGGTGAACACTGAAGCTTTCTTT | CATSAVNTEAFF
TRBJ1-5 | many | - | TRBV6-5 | TGTGCCAGCAGTTACTCGGACAGAGATCAGCCCCAGCATTTT | CASSYSDRDQPQHF
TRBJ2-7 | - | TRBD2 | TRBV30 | TGTGCCTGGAGACCAGGGACTAGCGGGAGCCAGTACTTC | CAWRPGTSGSQYF
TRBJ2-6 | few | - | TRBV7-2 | TGTGCCAGCAGCTTAGCCCGAAGGGCAGTAGGTACGGCCAACGTCCTGACTTTC | CASSLARRAVGTANVLTF
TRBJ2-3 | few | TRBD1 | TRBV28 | TGTGCCAGCAGCCTCTCGGACAGGGCGGCAGATACGCAGTATTTT | CASSLSDRAADTQYF
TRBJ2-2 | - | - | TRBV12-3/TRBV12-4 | TGTGCCAGCAGTCCGCTGGCCGGGGAGCTGTTTTTT | CASSPLAGELFF
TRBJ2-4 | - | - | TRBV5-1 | TGCGCCAGCAGCTTCCTATCAGCCAAAAACATTCAGTACTTC | CASSFLSAKNIQYF
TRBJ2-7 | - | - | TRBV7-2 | TGTGTCAGCAGCTTGACTACAGGCAACTCCTACGAGCAGTACTTC | CVSSLTTGNSYEQYF
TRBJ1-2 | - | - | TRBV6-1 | TGTGCCATCGACCCAGGGTGGGGCTATGGCCACACCTTC | CAIDPGWGYGHTF
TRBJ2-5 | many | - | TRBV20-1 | TGCAGTGCTAGAGCTCAAGCGGAGCAGTACTTC | CSARAQAEQYF
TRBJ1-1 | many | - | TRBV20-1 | TGCAGTGCTAGACAAGGGACGGCGAACACTGAAGCTTTCTTT | CSARQGTANTEAFF
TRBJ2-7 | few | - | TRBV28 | TGTGCCAGCAGTTTTGTGGGGGGATCCTACGAGCAGTACTTC | CASSFVGGSYEQYF
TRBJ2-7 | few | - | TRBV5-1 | TGCGCCAGCAGCTTGTATGTCGGCTACGAGCAGTACTTC | CASSLYVGYEQYF
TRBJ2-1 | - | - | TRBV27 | TGTGCCAGCAGGAAAGAGGCGAACTTTTACAATGAGCAGTTCTTC | CASRKEANFYNEQFF
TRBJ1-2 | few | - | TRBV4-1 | TGCGCCAGCAGCCAAGACTCGAGCCAGGGAGGCTATGGCTACACCTTC | CASSQDSSQGGYGYTF
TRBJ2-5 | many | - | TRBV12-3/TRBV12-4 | TGTGCCAGCAGGGACAGCAACCAAGAGACCCAGTACTTC | CASRDSNQETQYF
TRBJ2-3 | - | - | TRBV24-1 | TGTGCCACCAGTGATTTGAGTGATTTTAAAGATACGCAGTATTTT | CATSDLSDFKDTQYF
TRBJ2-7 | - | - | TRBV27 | TGTGCCAGCAGTTTAAAGCCTGGGATTTCCTACGAGCAGTACTTC | CASSLKPGISYEQYF
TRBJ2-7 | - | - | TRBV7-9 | TGTGCCGGCAGCTCTCCCCGACGACTAGACGAGCAGTACTTC | CAGSSPRRLDEQYF
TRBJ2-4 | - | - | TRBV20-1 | TGCAGTGCCAGCCCCTCGGGGGGCGCGATCATTCAGTACTTC | CSASPSGGAIIQYF
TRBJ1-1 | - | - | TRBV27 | TGTGCCAGCAGTTTAGGCAGCTTGAACACTGAAGCTTTCTTT | CASSLGSLNTEAFF
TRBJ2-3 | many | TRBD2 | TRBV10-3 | TGTGCCATCAAGAGGACTAGCGGAGACACAGATACGCAGTATTTT | CAIKRTSGDTDTQYF
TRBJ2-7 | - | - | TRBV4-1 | TGCGCCCGCAGCTTCCCAGAAGACGGCGAGCAGTACTTC | CARSFPEDGEQYF
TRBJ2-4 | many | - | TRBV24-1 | TGTGCCACCAGTGATTTGTGGGCGGGCGGCCACCTAGCCAAAAACATTCAGTACTTC | CATSDLWAGGHLAKNIQYF
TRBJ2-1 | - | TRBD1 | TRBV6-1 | TGTGCCAGCAGTCCCAAGACAGGGGGTTTTGAGAATGAGCAGTTCTTC | CASSPKTGGFENEQFF
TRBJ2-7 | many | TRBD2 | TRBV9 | TGTGCCAGCAGCGGAGGAGCGGGGAGCGACGAGCAGTACTTC | CASSGGAGSDEQYF
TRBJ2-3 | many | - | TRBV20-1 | TGCAGTGCGGGACTGGGGACTAGCACAGATACGCAGTATTTT | CSAGLGTSTDTQYF
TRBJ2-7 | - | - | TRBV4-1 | TGCGCCAGCAGCCAAGGCATAACGGACCCGACCGCCGAGCAGTACTTC | CASSQGITDPTAEQYF
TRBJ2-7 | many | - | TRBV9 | TGTGCCAGCAGCGGACAGGTTGGGAGCTACGAGCAGTACTTC | CASSGQVGSYEQYF